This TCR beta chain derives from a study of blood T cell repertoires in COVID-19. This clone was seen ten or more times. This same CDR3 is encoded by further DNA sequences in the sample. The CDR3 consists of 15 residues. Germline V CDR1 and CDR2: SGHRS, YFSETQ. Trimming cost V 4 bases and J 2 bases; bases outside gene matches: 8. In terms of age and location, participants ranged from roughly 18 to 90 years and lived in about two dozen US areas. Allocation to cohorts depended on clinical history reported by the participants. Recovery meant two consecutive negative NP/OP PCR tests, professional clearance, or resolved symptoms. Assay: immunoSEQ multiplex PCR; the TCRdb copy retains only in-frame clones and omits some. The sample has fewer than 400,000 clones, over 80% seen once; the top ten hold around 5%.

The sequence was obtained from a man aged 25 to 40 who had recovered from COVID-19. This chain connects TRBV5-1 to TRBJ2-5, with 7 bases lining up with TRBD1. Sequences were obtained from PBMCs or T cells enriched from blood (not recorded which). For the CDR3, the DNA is TGCGCCAGCAGCCCTGACAGGGTAGGGCAAGAGACCCAGTACTTC. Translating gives CASSPDRVGQETQYF.